This T cell receptor (beta chain) was identified during a study of T-cell reconstitution after alpha-beta-depleted transplantation in children. V lost 3 bases, J lost 8 bases, and 14 bases lay in between. CDR3 length: 14 residues. TCRbeta library construction was performed incorporating unique molecular identifiers. TCRdb passed the PCR reads through MiXCR, listing each CDR3 protein once. The data show roughly 500,000 distinct CDR3 sequences, around 19% seen once. V gene TRBV12-3 or TRBV12-4 combines with J gene TRBJ2-1; D may be TRBD1 or TRBD2 (7 bases each). The sequencing here drew on PBMCs from the stem cell graft donor, taken from the stem cell graft. The clonotype was recovered from a human donor who donated a stem cell graft to a child with acute lymphoblastic leukemia. The CDR3 DNA is TGTGCCAGCAGTTTGGGAGGGGGCCACGATGAGCAGTTCTTC. Its translation is CASSLGGGHDEQFF.